This section outlines one T cell receptor beta chain sequence together with its context. These data are taken from a study of blood T cell repertoires in COVID-19. Overall study: Acute and convalescent COVID-19 specimens originated in the United States, Italy and Spain. Nucleic acid was either cDNA or gDNA, and it came from T cells, B-cell-depleted T cells, or PBMCs.

The repertoire was sequenced with immunoSEQ multiplex PCR; TCRdb's copy has only in-frame clones and lacks some. This table holds 100,000 or so clones, approximately 86% found once. Trimming pared 7 bases from V and 10 bases from J, leaving 17 bases between. The germline V gene has CDR1 LNHDA and CDR2 SQIVND (reference sequence). The CDR3 length is 13 residues. The sequencing input was peripheral blood. The genes are TRBV19 and TRBJ2-4; no clear D gene. This TCR derives from a woman aged 45 to 65 with COVID-19, enrolled during active disease. CDR3 bases: TGTGCCAGTAACGACGGAGATTTCCCAATTCAGTACTTC. Translation: CASNDGDFPIQYF.